A selection of T cell receptor beta chains follows, all from one sample in a study of spatial heterogeneity in lung cancer. Each CDR3 protein gets one entry after TCRdb re-called the 5' RACE reads with MiXCR. There are tens of thousands of distinct CDR3 sequences in the sample; 3% to 4% occur only once, and around 30% lies in the top ten. The sample was PBMCs, taken at surgery. All receptors derive from a female donor with early-stage non-small cell lung cancer. CDR3s leave out the opening cysteine and the closing phenylalanine or tryptophan.

V: TRBV24-1; J: TRBJ2-2; CDR3: ATSGASAKMGSTGELF
V: TRBV29-1; J: TRBJ2-7; CDR3: SAMGLIYEQY
V: TRBV29-1; J: TRBJ1-5; CDR3: SVSQGNSNQPQH
V: TRBV5-6; J: TRBJ2-1; CDR3: ASSLERNNEQF
V: TRBV29-1; J: TRBJ2-3; CDR3: SVDEDGTDTQY
V: TRBV7-2; J: TRBJ1-3; CDR3: ASSLVQVFSGNTIY
V: TRBV4-1; J: TRBJ2-2; CDR3: ASSHVAGGWTGELF
V: TRBV29-1; J: TRBJ1-2; CDR3: SVEDVPIDGYT
V: TRBV25-1; J: TRBJ2-5; CDR3: ASSPGLGETQY
V: TRBV28; J: TRBJ2-7; CDR3: ASRTAGSYEQY
V: TRBV29-1; J: TRBJ1-1; CDR3: SGLTGGTEAF
V: TRBV4-1; J: TRBJ2-5; CDR3: ASSQAGREETQY
V: TRBV18; J: TRBJ2-3; CDR3: ASSPPSEDTQY
V: TRBV19; J: TRBJ2-1; CDR3: ASSITPSVYNEQF
V: TRBV9; J: TRBJ2-2; CDR3: ASSAASNTGELF
V: TRBV9; J: TRBJ2-2; CDR3: ASSVYNGELF
V: TRBV5-1; J: TRBJ2-1; CDR3: ASSLVPGSYNEQF
V: TRBV27; J: TRBJ2-5; CDR3: ASSFWQGARETQY
V: TRBV20-1; J: TRBJ2-2; CDR3: SAETGLGTGELF
V: TRBV6-1; J: TRBJ2-1; CDR3: ASRYLAATYNEQF
V: TRBV6-5; J: TRBJ2-2; CDR3: ASSYSSRGHGELF
V: TRBV27; J: TRBJ2-7; CDR3: ASSLAASYEQY
V: TRBV2; J: TRBJ2-7; CDR3: ASNLQGDFSYEQY
V: TRBV7-9; J: TRBJ2-1; CDR3: ASSLVGTGGLNEQF
V: TRBV7-9; J: TRBJ2-1; CDR3: ASSLSTRGDEQF
V: TRBV6-1; J: TRBJ1-6; CDR3: ASSEAGGGHSPLH
V: TRBV3-1; J: TRBJ2-1; CDR3: ASSPSGGRSSYEQF
V: TRBV24-1; J: TRBJ2-2; CDR3: ATSDLRGNTGELF
V: TRBV29-1; J: TRBJ2-1; CDR3: SVATYNEQF
V: TRBV11-2; J: TRBJ2-2; CDR3: ASSPSGTENTGELF
V: TRBV14; J: TRBJ1-3; CDR3: ASSLRASGNTIY
V: TRBV28; J: TRBJ1-5; CDR3: ASSTASRNQPQH
V: TRBV5-6; J: TRBJ1-1; CDR3: ASSPAMNTEAF
V: TRBV5-1; J: TRBJ2-7; CDR3: ASSPGPRSSYEQY
V: TRBV5-1; J: TRBJ2-2; CDR3: ASSTLAGEDTGELF
V: TRBV13; J: TRBJ2-1; CDR3: ASSLVRTGGNEQF
V: TRBV7-9; J: TRBJ1-1; CDR3: ASSIQGSTEAF
V: TRBV12-3/TRBV12-4; J: TRBJ2-3; CDR3: ASTWTSGTADTQY
V: TRBV7-9; J: TRBJ1-5; CDR3: ASSRSRGQPQH
V: TRBV18; J: TRBJ2-7; CDR3: ASSPGLWEQY
V: TRBV5-1; J: TRBJ2-5; CDR3: ASSPRQSGVETQY
V: TRBV29-1; J: TRBJ2-1; CDR3: SVDTLAGGPEEQF
V: TRBV5-1; J: TRBJ2-1; CDR3: ASSFTSPSSYNEQF
V: TRBV3-1; J: TRBJ1-2; CDR3: ASSQVGGYGYT
V: TRBV28; J: TRBJ2-2; CDR3: ASSPRTSGRVYVGELF
V: TRBV20-1; J: TRBJ2-1; CDR3: SARDPSGGSGYEQF
V: TRBV5-5; J: TRBJ2-1; CDR3: ASSLGWRNEQF
V: TRBV29-1; J: TRBJ2-1; CDR3: SVEGSSGRPSSYNEQF
V: TRBV20-1; J: TRBJ2-1; CDR3: SARAPHNGEQF
V: TRBV12-3/TRBV12-4; J: TRBJ2-5; CDR3: ASSLIPLTVTQY
V: TRBV2; J: TRBJ2-3; CDR3: ASTAAGGVADTQY
V: TRBV7-3; J: TRBJ2-3; CDR3: ASSLDPTDTQY